This TCR beta chain was identified in a study of T cells in Graves' hyperthyroidism and ophthalmopathy. Study information: The blood sample was taken at first diagnosis, before treatment began. Study findings and constraints: Clonotypes that were expanded in thyroid above 0.001 mostly appeared in blood too.

Amplified regions were TCR beta CDR3 sequences from RNA transcripts. HTBI primers were used for first-round RT-PCR of the TCR CDR3. One entry per CDR3 protein results from TCRdb running MiXCR on the multiplex PCR reads. The table has 400,000 to 550,000 distinct CDR3 sequences, around 22% seen once; the top ten hold roughly 12%. Comments on this clonotype: Its target is not known.

Criteria for exclusion of patients were uncontrolled infection, other autoimmune disease, pregnancy or lactation. Isolation of PBMCs was performed on approximately 10 ml fresh peripheral blood. The CDR3 loop spans 16 amino acids. Trimming removed 6 bases from V and 2 bases from J; junction bases left unmatched: 9. Germline CDR1 reads MNHNS; CDR2 reads SASEGT. The receptor comes from a woman aged 25 to 45 with Graves' ophthalmopathy. V gene TRBV6-1 combines with J gene TRBJ2-7; 11 nucleotides align to TRBD2. Specimen: blood. The CDR3 coding sequence is TGTGCCAGCAGCCGAACGACTAGCGGGGACCCCTACGAGCAGTACTTC. Translated: CASSRTTSGDPYEQYF.